The present T cell receptor beta chain was sequenced within a study of T cells after posttransplantation cyclophosphamide. Assay used: immunoSEQ multiplex PCR; TCRdb lists only in-frame clones, some missing. The sample yields about 52,000 clones, roughly 84% seen once. Germline V gene lookup returns CDR1 LNHNV and CDR2 YYDKDF (reference sequence). The CDR3 covers 18 residues. Deletions cut 3 bases from V and 3 bases from J, with 23 bases between. Of note for this clone: Its antigen is not known.

General observations from the study: Later blood repertoires were often dominated by clones from the donor CD8+ memory compartment. Blood and skin or GI T cell repertoires showed limited TRB overlap. After PTCy, TRB diversity resembled that of CNI/methotrexate controls.

The material sequenced was PBMCs. The clonotype was recovered from a man aged 25-45 years with a blood cancer, CMV-positive, and with a related stem cell donor. V usage is TRBV15 and J usage is TRBJ1-1, with D perhaps matching TRBD1 (5 bases). CDR3 DNA: TGTGCCACCAGCAGTTCCCGACAGAATAATGCGCTGGACACTGAAGCTTTCTTT. Translation: CATSSSRQNNALDTEAFF.